These 24 T cell receptor beta chains were sequenced from one sample in a study of Ad26.COV2.S vaccination and SARS-CoV-2 variants. Treatment defined: 19 received Ad26.COV2.S at low or high dose, single or two shots; several received placebo; per-sample allocation not given. Sampling took place 63 days after the first vaccine or placebo injection. This table comes from immunoSEQ multiplex PCR, and its TCRdb copy is limited to in-frame clones, with some not included. Of hundreds of thousands of clones in the sample, over 75% are singletons; the top ten hold about 3.5%. Sequenced here: peripheral blood, sampled in a trial of Ad26.COV2.S vaccine versus placebo. The origin of the receptors is a person aged 18-60 years who received the Ad26.COV2.S COVID-19 vaccine or a placebo.

This rearrangement joins TRBV5-4 to TRBJ2-6; D is ambiguous. Germline values: CDR1 SGHNT, CDR2 YYREEE (reference sequence). V was trimmed by 0 bases and J by 0 bases, leaving 4 bases between them. This CDR3 is built from 15 residues. The DNA of the CDR3 is TGTGCCAGCAGCTTGGGGTCCTCTGGGGCCAACGTCCTGACTTTC. It translates to CASSLGSSGANVLTF.

The chain carries TRBV12-3 or TRBV12-4 and TRBJ2-7, with D maybe TRBD1 (6 bases). V was pared by 5 bases and J by 7 bases, with 15 bases between. The length of the CDR3 is 13 residues. The CDR3 sequence: CASSNRVGREQYF. Written as DNA, the CDR3 is TGTGCCAGCAGTAACAGGGTAGGAAGGGAGCAGTACTTC.

V and J are TRBV27 and TRBJ1-2; maybe TRBD1 (5 bases). Germline V gives CDR1 MNHEY, CDR2 SMNVEV (reference sequence). Trimming stripped 6 bases from V and 5 bases from J, with 19 bases between. The CDR3 has 15 amino acids. For the CDR3, the DNA is TGTGCCAGCAGCCCACAGGATCCACGATCTTATGGCTACACCTTC. Amino acids: CASSPQDPRSYGYTF.

The chain recombines TRBV5-1 with TRBJ2-5; 14 bases fit TRBD2. The CDR3 covers 16 residues. V lost 4 bases to trimming and J lost 1 base; unmatched junction nucleotides: 3. CDR1 and CDR2 from the germline V gene are SGHRS and YFSETQ. The CDR3 loop is CASSGGLAGGQETQYF. CDR3 bases: TGCGCCAGCAGCGGTGGACTAGCGGGAGGCCAAGAGACCCAGTACTTC.

Written as DNA, the CDR3 is TGTGCCAGCAGCCGTAATCCTGAACCTGAAGCTTTCTTT. It yields the protein CASSRNPEPEAFF. V usage is TRBV5-4 and J usage is TRBJ1-1; D unresolved. V lost 4 bases and J lost 6, with 13 bases in between. The CDR3 is 13 amino acids. CDR1 SGHNT and CDR2 YYREEE come from the germline V gene (reference sequence).

The chain has TRBV6-1 and TRBJ2-2; D is unclear. CDR3 length: 15 amino acids. Between the trimmed V and J ends, which lost 2 bases and 6 bases, there was a span of 13 bases. CDR1 and CDR2 from the germline V gene are MNHNS and SASEGT. CDR3 sequence: CASSEPVDPSGELFF. Here the CDR3 DNA reads TGTGCCAGCAGTGAACCGGTCGACCCATCCGGGGAGCTGTTTTTT.

This clone occurred a few times. V and J are TRBV9 and TRBJ1-1; D ambiguous. Germline V CDR1 and CDR2: SGDLS, YYNGEE. V was pared by 4 bases and J by 5 bases, with 21 bases between. The CDR3 contains 16 residues. The CDR3 spells CASSPLITFLGTEAFF. CDR3 DNA: TGTGCCAGCAGCCCTTTAATAACGTTCCTCGGGACTGAAGCTTTCTTT.

This clone has a single count. V usage is TRBV5-4 and J usage is TRBJ2-2, with TRBD2 identical over 9 bases. The CDR3 sequence is 16 residues long. Germline CDR1 and CDR2: SGHNT and YYREEE (reference sequence). J was trimmed by 1 base and V by 0 bases; bases with no gene match: 1. The CDR3 DNA reads as TGTGCCAGCAGCTTGGCGACTAGCGGGAACACCGGGGAGCTGTTTTTT. Protein sequence: CASSLATSGNTGELFF.

V is TRBV6-6 and J is TRBJ1-2; 7 bases match TRBD1. Germline loops: CDR1 MNHNY, CDR2 SVGAGI (reference sequence). This CDR3 has 15 residues. With 6 bases clipped from V and 6 bases from J, the junction kept 13 bases outside the gene matches. The CDR3 here is CASRNWDSPTDGYTF. As DNA, the CDR3 is TGTGCCAGCAGGAATTGGGACAGCCCTACGGATGGCTACACCTTC.

The gene calls are TRBV5-8 and TRBJ1-2; D unclear. The germline gives CDR1 SGHTS, CDR2 YDEGEE. V was trimmed by 0 bases and J by 7 bases, leaving 13 bases between them. This CDR3 has 14 residues. The CDR3 coding sequence is TGTGCCAGCAGCTTGGTCTCAGGAAATGGTGGCTACACCTTC. Residues: CASSLVSGNGGYTF.

The rearrangement joins TRBV4-1 to TRBJ1-2; D gene ambiguous. With 1 base removed from V and 9 bases from J, the gap between germline ends came to 6 bases. CDR3 length equals 11 residues. Germline V gene data show CDR1 as MGHRA and CDR2 as YSYEKL. CDR3 sequence (DNA): TGCGCCAGCAGCCAAGCCGGGAGCTACACCTTC. It codes for CASSQAGSYTF.

The chain has TRBV23-1 and TRBJ1-5, with 9 bases that match TRBD1. TRBV23-1 is known as an ORF, though its function is uncertain. The CDR3 spans 17 residues. The V gene end was trimmed by 8 bases and the J gene end by 3 bases; junction bases not matched to a gene: 14. CDR3 DNA sequence: TGCGCCAGCGGCCTCCGGGACAGGGAACCACTCAATCAGCCCCAGCATTTT. Translation: CASGLRDREPLNQPQHF.

The rearrangement uses TRBV4-1 and TRBJ2-7, with 7 bases matching TRBD1. There are 17 residues in the CDR3. Losses at the gene ends were 1 base for V and 0 bases for J; bases not matched to a gene: 9. Per germline, CDR1 MGHRA and CDR2 YSYEKL. In nucleotides, the CDR3 is TGCGCCAGCAGCCAAGTAACCCGACAGGGTAGCTCCTACGAGCAGTACTTC. It specifies CASSQVTRQGSSYEQYF.

The chain carries TRBV5-1 and TRBJ2-2, with D perhaps TRBD1 (5 bases). The V gene lost 4 bases and the J gene lost 1 base, with 11 bases spanning the gap. Per germline, CDR1 SGHRS and CDR2 YFSETQ. The CDR3 is 15 amino acids. The CDR3 is CASSKTGQNTGELFF. The CDR3 DNA is TGCGCCAGCAGCAAAACAGGACAGAACACCGGGGAGCTGTTTTTT.

This clone was observed a few times. The chain has TRBV12-5 and TRBJ1-1; D gene unclear. This CDR3 contains 14 residues. CDR1 and CDR2 (germline): LGHNT, FRNRAP. V dropped 2 bases and J dropped 6 bases, with 13 bases sitting between them. The CDR3 coding sequence is TGTGCTAGTGGTTTGCCTTCCCTCCAGGCTGAAGCTTTCTTT. As protein: CASGLPSLQAEAFF. The variable domain in full, with the rest retrieved from reference TRBV12-5 and TRBJ1-1, is DARVTQTPRHKVTEMGQEVTMRCQPILGHNTVFWYRQTMMQGLELLAYFRNRAPLDDSGMPKDRFSAEMPDATLATLKIQPSEPRDSAVYFCASGLPSLQAEAFFGQGTRLTVV.

V usage is TRBV30 and J usage is TRBJ2-7, with no clear D. The CDR3 has 16 amino acids. V lost 0 bases, J lost 0 bases, and 15 bases lay in between. CDR1 is GTSNPN and CDR2 is SVGIG in the germline V gene (reference sequence). CDR3 in DNA: TGTGCCTGGAGTGTACCCCACCACTGGAACTCCTACGAGCAGTACTTC. It encodes CAWSVPHHWNSYEQYF.

The chain couples TRBV19 to TRBJ1-2; D unclear. Trimming took 7 bases from V and 0 from J, leaving 6 bases between them. Germline V gene sequence: CDR1 LNHDA, CDR2 SQIVND (reference sequence). This CDR3 has 12 residues. The CDR3 nucleotides are TGTGCCAGTACCAAAGCTAACTATGGCTACACCTTC. Encoded protein: CASTKANYGYTF.

The chain joins TRBV19 to TRBJ1-1; no clear D gene. V shed 6 bases and J shed 5 bases, with 10 bases lying between them. This CDR3 region has 12 residues. Germline lookup yields CDR1 LNHDA and CDR2 SQIVND (reference sequence). In nucleotides, the CDR3 is TGTGCCAGTAGCTATGGGTTGACTGAAGCTTTCTTT. It codes for CASSYGLTEAFF.

This clone was picked up a small number of times. The rearrangement uses TRBV10-1 and TRBJ2-7, with TRBD1 identical over 7 bases. The CDR3 has 15 amino acids. J gave up 10 bases and V 0 bases, and 12 bases lay outside the gene matches. Per germline, CDR1 WNHNN and CDR2 SYGVQD (reference sequence). In DNA, the CDR3 is TGCGCCAGCAGTGAGTCGAGTTTAGGGGGCCTGATCCAGTACTTC. This codes for CASSESSLGGLIQYF.

The chain employs TRBV4-2 and TRBJ2-7, with D hard to call. This CDR3 comprises 13 residues. With 4 bases removed from V and 2 bases from J, the gap between germline ends came to 9 bases. Looked up from germline, CDR1 is LGHNA and CDR2 is YNFKEQ. The CDR3 spells CASSPGATYEQYF. The CDR3 DNA reads as TGTGCCAGCAGCCCAGGAGCGACCTACGAGCAGTACTTC.

Note on this clone: The same CDR3 can be traced to other DNA sequences in this sample. This chain uses TRBV12-3 or TRBV12-4 with TRBJ2-1; a possible D gene is TRBD2 (6 bases). V lost 5 bases to trimming and J lost 9 bases, with 8 bases between them. The CDR3 contains 11 residues. The CDR3 coding sequence is TGTGCCAGCAGTCTCGGGGGTGAGCAGTTCTTC. It codes for CASSLGGEQFF.

The chain uses TRBV20-1 and TRBJ2-7; tentatively, D is TRBD1 (6 bases). CDR1 and CDR2 (germline): DFQATT, SNEGSKA (reference sequence). This CDR3 has 13 residues. Trimming took off 3 bases at V and 0 bases at J, with 9 bases between the two ends. The CDR3 bases are TGCAGTGCTAGTAGACAGGACTCCTACGAGCAGTACTTC. Its translation: CSASRQDSYEQYF.

This clone has only one observation. The chain recombines TRBV6-5 with TRBJ2-2; possible D gene TRBD1, 5 bases. The length of the CDR3 is 12 residues. Germline V CDR1 and CDR2: MNHEY, SVGAGI. Trimming removed 4 bases at V and 8 bases at J, with 8 bases between. The CDR3 reads CASSSRAGELFF. The CDR3 DNA is TGTGCCAGCAGTTCCAGGGCTGGGGAGCTGTTTTTT.

This chain links TRBV6-5 with TRBJ2-2, with no clear D. The CDR3 is made up of 14 amino acids. The germline V gene encodes CDR1 MNHEY and CDR2 SVGAGI. V dropped 8 bases and J dropped 2 bases, with 12 bases sitting between them. The chain's CDR3 is CASGLVTNTGELFF. In DNA, the CDR3 is TGTGCCAGCGGCTTAGTGACAAACACCGGGGAGCTGTTTTTT.